The rows below give T cell receptor beta chains drawn from one sample of a study of OX40 agonist ivuxolimab in advanced cancers. Sequencing used immunoSEQ multiplex PCR; TCRdb keeps in-frame clones, though not all of them. Of about 70,000 clones in the sample, 92% were seen once. Sequencing used CD4+ or CD8+ T cells sorted from blood, obtained in a trial of the OX40 agonist ivuxolimab. These receptors originate from an adult with an advanced solid tumor such as melanoma, head and neck, liver or kidney cancer. CDR3s include the opening cysteine and the closing phenylalanine or tryptophan. D genes are given only for firm matches. A row's size may be missing; if present it is once, few, many or a size class.

CDR3 length | clone size | J gene | D gene | V gene | CDR3 protein | CDR3 DNA
18 | NA | TRBJ2-7 | TRBD2 | TRBV7-2 | CASSLKPQAGLASYEQYF | TGTGCCAGCAGCCTCAAGCCTCAAGCTGGACTAGCAAGCTACGAGCAGTACTTC
16 | NA | TRBJ1-2 | NA | TRBV5-6 | CASSLAGSGSNYGYTF | TGTGCCAGCAGCTTGGCAGGGTCGGGATCTAACTATGGCTACACCTTC
14 | NA | TRBJ1-5 | NA | TRBV6-5 | CASSQNGENQPQHF | TGTGCCAGCAGCCAAAATGGGGAAAATCAGCCCCAGCATTTT
16 | NA | TRBJ2-2 | TRBD1 | TRBV27 | CASSWGGQGSSGELFF | TGTGCCAGCAGTTGGGGGGGACAGGGATCCTCCGGGGAGCTGTTTTTT
12 | once | TRBJ1-4 | NA | TRBV6-1 | CASSELRIRVFF | TGTGCCAGCAGTGAATTGAGGATTAGGGTGTTTTTT
15 | NA | TRBJ1-2 | NA | TRBV29-1 | CSATDHLSSNYGYTF | TGCAGCGCCACAGATCACCTCTCCTCTAACTATGGCTACACCTTC
10 | NA | TRBJ1-1 | NA | TRBV20-1 | CSVREPEAFF | TGCAGTGTAAGGGAGCCTGAAGCTTTCTTT
15 | NA | TRBJ2-7 | TRBD1 | TRBV7-9 | CASSLAPQGPYEQYF | TGTGCCAGCAGCTTAGCGCCACAGGGGCCTTACGAGCAGTACTTC
12 | NA | TRBJ2-7 | NA | TRBV7-9 | CASSSERYEQYF | TGTGCCAGCAGCTCAGAACGCTACGAGCAGTACTTC
13 | NA | TRBJ2-7 | NA | TRBV5-1 | CASSLADPYEQYF | TGCGCCAGCAGCTTGGCTGACCCCTACGAGCAGTACTTC
14 | NA | TRBJ1-4 | NA | TRBV5-6 | CASSDSGVSEKLFF | TGTGCCAGCAGCGACTCGGGGGTAAGTGAAAAACTGTTTTTT
16 | NA | TRBJ1-2 | TRBD1 | TRBV4-1 | CASSALPGQGARGYTF | TGCGCCAGCAGCGCTCTTCCGGGACAGGGGGCTCGTGGCTACACCTTC
16 | NA | TRBJ2-5 | TRBD1 | TRBV7-8 | CASSSPMDRTEETQYF | TGTGCCAGCAGCTCCCCCATGGACAGGACCGAGGAGACCCAGTACTTC
14 | NA | TRBJ2-1 | NA | TRBV11-3 | CASSLVPGGNEQFF | TGTGCCAGCAGCTTAGTCCCCGGGGGCAATGAGCAGTTCTTC
14 | once | TRBJ2-7 | NA | TRBV4-1 | CASSPSRGDHEQYF | TGCGCCAGCAGCCCTTCTCGCGGGGACCACGAGCAGTACTTC
12 | NA | TRBJ2-7 | NA | TRBV10-3 | CATARGSYEQYF | TGTGCCACCGCCAGGGGCTCCTACGAGCAGTACTTC
14 | NA | TRBJ1-5 | NA | TRBV2 | CASWDGPSNQPQHF | TGTGCCAGCTGGGACGGACCTAGCAATCAGCCCCAGCATTTT
13 | NA | TRBJ1-1 | NA | TRBV5-1 | CASSQGLQTEAFF | TGCGCCAGCAGCCAAGGACTGCAGACTGAAGCTTTCTTT
13 | NA | TRBJ2-7 | NA | TRBV13 | CASRGGPAYEQYF | TGTGCCAGCAGAGGGGGGCCCGCCTACGAGCAGTACTTC
15 | NA | TRBJ1-3 | NA | TRBV9 | CASSLDGTSGNTIYF | TGTGCCAGCAGCCTCGACGGGACCTCTGGAAACACCATATATTTT
11 | NA | TRBJ1-2 | NA | TRBV25-1 | CASSGLEGYTF | TGTGCCAGCAGTGGACTAGAAGGCTACACCTTC
14 | NA | TRBJ2-2 | NA | TRBV7-8 | CASSLLYYTGELFF | TGTGCCAGCAGCCTACTTTACTACACCGGGGAGCTGTTTTTT
15 | NA | TRBJ2-1 | NA | TRBV4-3 | CASSQAANGLHEQFF | TGCGCCAGCAGCCAAGCGGCCAACGGTCTGCATGAGCAGTTCTTC
16 | once | TRBJ2-7 | TRBD1 | TRBV7-9 | CASSLSPGQGFYEQYF | TGTGCCAGCAGCTTATCTCCGGGACAGGGTTTCTACGAGCAGTACTTC
12 | NA | TRBJ1-1 | TRBD1 | TRBV29-1 | CSVGQGGTEAFF | TGCAGCGTGGGACAGGGAGGCACTGAAGCTTTCTTT
14 | NA | TRBJ2-5 | NA | TRBV11-3 | CASSLSRGTETQYF | TGTGCCAGCAGCTTATCTCGGGGGACAGAGACCCAGTACTTC
12 | NA | TRBJ2-7 | NA | TRBV5-5 | CASSRPSYEQYF | TGTGCCAGCAGCCGGCCTTCCTACGAGCAGTACTTC
15 | NA | TRBJ2-7 | NA | TRBV4-1 | CASSQVQGVMNEQYF | TGCGCCAGCAGCCAAGTCCAAGGCGTGATGAACGAGCAGTACTTC
16 | NA | TRBJ1-5 | NA | TRBV10-3 | CAISEHGTAGSQPQHF | TGTGCCATCAGTGAGCACGGGACGGCGGGAAGTCAGCCCCAGCATTTT
14 | NA | TRBJ2-3 | TRBD1 | TRBV4-1 | CASSNGQGTGTQYF | TGCGCCAGCAGCAACGGACAGGGGACAGGTACGCAGTATTTT
14 | NA | TRBJ2-7 | NA | TRBV2 | CASSGIPIPYEQYF | TGTGCCAGCAGCGGGATCCCAATCCCCTACGAGCAGTACTTC
14 | NA | TRBJ2-1 | TRBD2 | TRBV6-6 | CASSLNLAGDEQFF | TGTGCCAGCAGTCTCAATCTAGCGGGGGATGAGCAGTTCTTC
16 | NA | TRBJ1-6 | NA | TRBV6-6 | CASSSSGGIFNSPLHF | TGTGCCAGCAGTTCTAGTGGGGGAATTTTCAATTCACCCCTCCACTTT
15 | NA | TRBJ2-7 | TRBD2 | TRBV5-6 | CASSLALAGDNEQYF | TGTGCCAGCAGCTTGGCACTAGCGGGGGACAACGAGCAGTACTTC
15 | NA | TRBJ2-3 | TRBD2 | TRBV7-9 | CASREAGRSTDTQYF | TGTGCCAGCAGGGAAGCGGGGAGGAGCACAGATACGCAGTATTTT
15 | NA | TRBJ2-5 | NA | TRBV7-9 | CASSLPTGIGETQYF | TGTGCCAGCAGCTTACCGACAGGTATCGGGGAGACCCAGTACTTC
15 | NA | TRBJ2-7 | NA | TRBV5-1 | CASSLPGPNYYEQYF | TGCGCCAGCAGCTTGCCGGGGCCAAACTACTACGAGCAGTACTTC
14 | NA | TRBJ2-7 | TRBD1 | TRBV5-6 | CASSFGTADYEQYF | TGTGCCAGCAGCTTCGGGACAGCAGACTACGAGCAGTACTTC
15 | NA | TRBJ2-7 | TRBD2 | TRBV4-2 | CASSQRGLAGGEQYF | TGTGCCAGCAGCCAACGAGGACTAGCGGGGGGAGAGCAGTACTTC
15 | NA | TRBJ2-7 | NA | TRBV19 | CASREKAVGLYEQYF | TGTGCCAGTAGAGAAAAGGCAGTCGGGCTCTACGAGCAGTACTTC
15 | NA | TRBJ2-3 | TRBD2 | TRBV7-3 | CASSLLAGGHRYAVF | TGTGCCAGCAGCTTACTAGCGGGGGGGCACAGATACGCAGTATTT
13 | NA | TRBJ1-5 | NA | TRBV5-6 | CASSLGRNQPQHF | TGTGCCAGCAGCTTGGGACGCAATCAGCCCCAGCATTTT
13 | NA | TRBJ2-4 | TRBD1 | TRBV19 | CASSLGGTNIQYF | TGTGCCAGTAGCCTAGGGGGCACAAACATTCAGTACTTC
13 | NA | TRBJ2-7 | NA | TRBV19 | CASSMQGRYEQYF | TGTGCCAGTAGTATGCAGGGACGGTACGAGCAGTACTTC
14 | NA | TRBJ1-2 | NA | TRBV7-6 | CASSLSPGDYGYTF | TGTGCCAGCAGCTTAAGTCCTGGCGACTATGGCTACACCTTC